Below are 4 T cell receptor beta chains sequenced from a single sample in a study of blood T cell repertoires in COVID-19. Method: immunoSEQ multiplex PCR; TCRdb's copy keeps in-frame clones and lacks some. The table has about 260,000 clones, about 91% seen once. Sequenced input: PBMCs or T cells enriched from blood (not recorded which). The source is a man aged 35-49 years who had been exposed to COVID-19.

This chain joins TRBV4-1 and TRBJ2-2, with a tentative D call TRBD2 (5 bases). V was pared by 2 bases and J by 6 bases, with 13 bases between. This CDR3 is 15 amino acids long. Germline CDR1 and CDR2: MGHRA and YSYEKL. The CDR3 DNA sequence: TGCGCCAGCAGCCAACGGCCTGGGGAGCCCGGGGAGCTGTTTTTT. This gives the protein CASSQRPGEPGELFF.

This sequence joins TRBV7-2 and TRBJ1-3, with D maybe TRBD1 (6 bases). This CDR3 region has 15 residues. Germline lookup yields CDR1 SGHTA and CDR2 FQGNSA. Trimming shortened V by 5 bases and J by 4 bases, and 15 bases separated the two germline ends. The chain's CDR3 is CASSQFWGGGNTIYF. CDR3 DNA sequence: TGTGCCAGCAGCCAATTTTGGGGGGGCGGAAACACCATATATTTT.

V gene TRBV27 combines with J gene TRBJ2-7; possible D gene TRBD1, 6 bases. The ends were cut back, 8 bases at V and 2 bases at J, with 16 bases in the middle. Per germline, CDR1 MNHEY and CDR2 SMNVEV (reference sequence). This CDR3 has 14 amino acids. DNA for the CDR3: TGTGCCAGCGTATCGAGGACAGATGCCTACGAGCAGTACTTC. Protein: CASVSRTDAYEQYF.

This clone was detected only once. The chain uses TRBV12-5 and TRBJ2-5; D is possibly TRBD1 (5 bases). The CDR3 totals 16 residues. Germline V lookup: CDR1 LGHNT, CDR2 FRNRAP. V lost 1 base to trimming and J lost 0 bases, with 12 bases between them. In nucleotides, the CDR3 is TGTGCTAGTGGTTTGGACGGACACGAGAACCAAGAGACCCAGTACTTC. This codes for CASGLDGHENQETQYF.